Presented here are 25 T cell receptor beta chains from one specimen sequenced in a study of T-cell reconstitution after alpha-beta-depleted transplantation in children. Preparation of the TCRbeta library used unique molecular identifiers. TCRdb reanalysed the PCR reads using MiXCR and keeps one entry per CDR3 protein. The repertoire includes a few hundred thousand distinct CDR3 sequences, roughly 13% of them detected once, and about 2% sits in the top ten. The sample in question was PBMCs, mostly from graft donor cells, obtained 360 days after TCRalphabeta/CD19-depleted stem cell transplant. All receptors derive from a male patient aged 10 to 17 who had a stem cell transplant for acute myeloid leukemia, so the T cells may come from the graft donor.

This clonotype occurred many times. The J gene is TRBJ1-3, the V gene TRBV7-2; no firm D call. Germline V gene sequence: CDR1 SGHTA, CDR2 FQGNSA. Deletions cut 2 bases from V and 0 bases from J, with 8 bases between. The CDR3 has 15 amino acids. The CDR3 here is CASSLQGLSGNTIYF. Written as DNA, the CDR3 is TGTGCCAGCAGCTTACAAGGGCTCTCTGGAAACACCATATATTTT.

V gene TRBV27 combines with J gene TRBJ1-1; D is uncertain. V lost 2 bases, J lost 0 bases, and 7 bases lay in between. In germline, CDR1 is MNHEY, CDR2 SMNVEV (reference sequence). This CDR3 is 14 amino acids long. CDR3 coding DNA: TGTGCCAGCAGTTTAGGATTCATGAACACTGAAGCTTTCTTT. As protein: CASSLGFMNTEAFF.

This clonotype was detected a few times. The rearrangement links TRBV29-1 to TRBJ2-6; D call uncertain. Germline values: CDR1 SQVTM, CDR2 ANQGSEA. This CDR3 has 13 amino acids. V lost 6 bases, J lost 0 bases, and 6 bases lay in between. In DNA form, the CDR3 reads TGCAGCGTCAGACACTCTGGGGCCAACGTCCTGACTTTC. Translating gives CSVRHSGANVLTF.

This clonotype was observed many times. This chain uses TRBV18 with TRBJ2-7; 9 bases agree with TRBD2. The CDR3 contains 17 residues. Germline CDR1 and CDR2: KGHSH and LQKENI. Trimming cost V 3 bases and J 0 bases; bases outside gene matches: 9. Here the CDR3 DNA reads TGTGCCAGCTCACCGGAACTAGCGGGCGTTAGCTCCTACGAGCAGTACTTC. Encoded protein: CASSPELAGVSSYEQYF.

This clonotype was counted many times. This chain links TRBV29-1 with TRBJ2-7, with TRBD2 identical over 8 bases. This CDR3 comprises 15 residues. Trimming removed 6 bases from V and 4 bases from J; junction bases left unmatched: 14. Germline V gene lookup returns CDR1 SQVTM and CDR2 ANQGSEA. The CDR3 loop is CSVIVPGSGVYEQYF. CDR3 DNA sequence: TGCAGCGTCATTGTTCCTGGTAGCGGGGTATACGAGCAGTACTTC.

CDR3 protein: CASSSRLAGVRETQYF. In DNA form, the CDR3 reads TGTGCCAGCAGCTCTCGACTAGCGGGAGTCAGGGAGACCCAGTACTTC. The V gene is TRBV5-6, the J gene TRBJ2-5; 12 positions agree with TRBD2. Germline loops: CDR1 SGHDT, CDR2 YYEEEE. The CDR3 extends over 16 amino acids. Unmatched junction bases numbered 8, after V lost 3 bases and J lost 5 bases.

This clonotype was recorded at least ten times. The rearrangement joins TRBV4-3 to TRBJ2-1; 8 bases match TRBD2. The CDR3 contains 18 residues. The junction had 10 bases not matched to a gene; V was cut back by 0 bases and J by 3 bases. Germline CDR1 reads LGHNA; CDR2 reads YSLEER. DNA of the CDR3: TGCGCCAGCAGCCAAGATGGGGTATCGGGAGGGTACTACAATGAGCAGTTCTTC. The encoded protein is CASSQDGVSGGYYNEQFF.

The gene calls are TRBV29-1 and TRBJ2-7; D is uncertain. V gave up 7 bases and J gave up 4 bases, with 14 bases separating them. CDR1 is SQVTM and CDR2 is ANQGSEA in the germline V gene. The CDR3 extends over 12 amino acids. The CDR3 region has the DNA TGCAGCGCAACACACGGGCCGTACGAGCAGTACTTC. Translating it yields CSATHGPYEQYF.

The chain is built from TRBV6-2 or TRBV6-3 and TRBJ2-1, with 10 bases matching TRBD2. The junction had 5 bases not matched to a gene; V was cut back by 0 bases and J by 9 bases. The length of the CDR3 is 15 residues. CDR1 is MNHEY and CDR2 is SVGEGT in the germline V gene. CDR3 DNA sequence: TGTGCCAGCAGTTACTCGCTAGCGGGAGACGCTGAGCAGTTCTTC. As protein: CASSYSLAGDAEQFF.

This clonotype was counted many times. The chain uses TRBV24-1 and TRBJ2-5; 7 bases match TRBD1. This CDR3 region has 16 residues. Germline V gene data show CDR1 as KGHDR and CDR2 as SFDVKD. Trimming cost V 4 bases and J 5 bases; bases outside gene matches: 12. CDR3 bases: TGTGCCACCAGTGACAAGGGGGCCAGAGGAAGGGAGACCCAGTACTTC. The encoded protein is CATSDKGARGRETQYF.

The chain combines TRBV10-3 with TRBJ2-7; TRBD2 agrees at 12 bases. V dropped 2 bases and J dropped 2; count of bases not matched to a gene: 7. The CDR3 is 17 residues long. Germline loops: CDR1 ENHRY, CDR2 SYGVKD. The CDR3: CAISETRTSGIPYEQYF. CDR3 bases: TGTGCCATCAGTGAGACCCGGACTAGCGGGATCCCCTACGAGCAGTACTTC.

The chain employs TRBV20-1 and TRBJ2-7, with D unresolved. Germline V gene data show CDR1 as DFQATT and CDR2 as SNEGSKA (reference sequence). Trimming cost V 0 bases and J 4 bases, with 13 bases left between them. This CDR3 is built from 14 residues. The CDR3 bases are TGCAGTGCTAGAGATAGATACAGCCTATACGAGCAGTACTTC. Translation: CSARDRYSLYEQYF.

This clonotype turned up a few times. This sequence joins TRBV15 and TRBJ2-5, with D tentatively TRBD1 (6 bases). Trimming took 10 bases from V and 5 from J, leaving 14 bases between them. The length of the CDR3 is 12 residues. Germline loops: CDR1 LNHNV, CDR2 YYDKDF (reference sequence). This CDR3 is CASYRDGETQYF. The CDR3, as DNA: TGTGCCAGCTACAGGGACGGGGAGACCCAGTACTTC.

The chain recombines TRBV9 with TRBJ2-7, with 10 nucleotides matching TRBD1. After removal of 4 bases from V and 4 bases from J, the junction contained 11 bases not matched to a gene. This CDR3 comprises 16 residues. CDR1 and CDR2 from the germline V gene are SGDLS and YYNGEE. CDR3 residues: CASSSGGTGAKYEQYF. CDR3 coding DNA: TGTGCCAGCAGCTCAGGTGGGACAGGGGCTAAATACGAGCAGTACTTC.

This chain joins TRBV29-1 and TRBJ2-4; 9 bases are a match to TRBD2. This CDR3 has 13 residues. After removal of 4 bases from V and 5 bases from J, the junction contained 3 bases not matched to a gene. Germline V CDR1 and CDR2: SQVTM, ANQGSEA. In nucleotides, the CDR3 is TGCAGCGTTGGAGCGGGGGGCGAAAACATTCAGTACTTC. This codes for CSVGAGGENIQYF.

The chain couples TRBV24-1 to TRBJ2-1, with TRBD2 matching over 8 bases. Germline trimming cut 2 bases from V and 5 bases from J; bases unmatched to any gene: 7. From germline, CDR1 is KGHDR and CDR2 SFDVKD. The CDR3 extends over 16 amino acids. The CDR3 protein is CATSDYRTSRNNEQFF. The DNA for the CDR3 is TGTGCCACCAGTGATTACAGGACTAGCCGCAACAATGAGCAGTTCTTC.

This clonotype was seen repeatedly, ten times or more. The CDR3 protein is CSYTGTRSSETQYF. CDR3 bases: TGCAGCTATACCGGGACTAGGAGTTCGGAGACCCAGTACTTC. The chain carries TRBV29-1 and TRBJ2-5; 8 nucleotides line up with TRBD2. V gave up 8 bases and J gave up 5 bases; unmatched junction bases: 13. The CDR3 has 14 residues. In germline, CDR1 is SQVTM, CDR2 ANQGSEA.

This clonotype was detected only a few times. The chain combines TRBV20-1 with TRBJ1-2; no clear D gene. The CDR3 covers 13 residues. V lost 3 bases, J lost 4 bases, and 12 bases lay in between. From germline, CDR1 is DFQATT and CDR2 SNEGSKA (reference sequence). The CDR3 spells CSASRGVIYGYTF. The CDR3 coding sequence is TGCAGTGCTAGTCGCGGGGTGATCTATGGCTACACCTTC.

The table lists this clonotype with a few counts. The rearrangement joins TRBV14 to TRBJ1-2, with a weak D call TRBD1 (6 bases). Trimming left V 1 base short and J 2 bases short, with 17 bases between. The V gene's germline CDR1 is SGHDN and CDR2 FVKESK. The CDR3 has 17 amino acids. Written as DNA, the CDR3 is TGTGCCAGCAGCCAAGGGGCGCCAGGGGTATTAAACTATGGCTACACCTTC. It is translated as CASSQGAPGVLNYGYTF. The whole variable domain, remainder taken from reference TRBV14 and TRBJ1-2, is EAGVTQFPSHSVIEKGQTVTLRCDPISGHDNLYWYRRVMGKEIKFLLHFVKESKQDESGMPNNRFLAERTGGTYSTLKVQPAELEDSGVYFCASSQGAPGVLNYGYTFGSGTRLTVV.

The chain links TRBV5-1 to TRBJ2-6; 9 bases align to TRBD2. The length of the CDR3 is 16 residues. Germline CDR1 is SGHRS and CDR2 is YFSETQ. V lost 5 bases to trimming and J lost 0 bases; unmatched junction nucleotides: 3. The CDR3 sequence is CASRVAGASGANVLTF. The CDR3 DNA sequence: TGCGCCAGCAGGGTAGCGGGGGCCTCTGGGGCCAACGTCCTGACTTTC.

The chain is built from TRBV7-3 and TRBJ2-3; D is unresolved. Germline V gives CDR1 SGHTA, CDR2 FQGTGA. Trimming removed 3 bases at V and 2 bases at J, with 9 bases between. CDR3 size: 14 residues. The CDR3 reads CASSFSRITDTQYF. The CDR3 nucleotides read TGTGCCAGCAGCTTTTCCCGGATCACAGATACGCAGTATTTT.

This chain connects TRBV3-1 to TRBJ1-1; 8 positions match TRBD1. J was trimmed by 0 bases and V by 6 bases; bases with no gene match: 6. The germline V gene has CDR1 LGHDT and CDR2 YNNKEL (reference sequence). The CDR3 is 15 amino acids. CDR3 sequence reads: CASSRTGTVNTEAFF. The CDR3 region has the DNA TGTGCCAGCAGTAGGACAGGGACCGTGAACACTGAAGCTTTCTTT.

V usage is TRBV28 and J usage is TRBJ2-7; weak D call: TRBD1 (6 bases). The CDR3 spans 17 residues. Germline CDR1 reads MDHEN; CDR2 reads SYDVKM. Trimming shortened V by 5 bases and J by 7 bases, and 27 bases separated the two germline ends. The CDR3 nucleotides read TGTGCCAGCAGTCCCCAGACAGGAGGCGTCGCCCTGGGGGAGCAGTACTTC. Amino acids: CASSPQTGGVALGEQYF. Together with reference TRBV28 and TRBJ2-7, the CDR3 gives the full variable domain: DVKVTQSSRYLVKRTGEKVFLECVQDMDHENMFWYRQDPGLGLRLIYFSYDVKMKEKGDIPEGYSVSREKKERFSLILESASTNQTSMYLCASSPQTGGVALGEQYFGPGTRLTVT.

Many counts were recorded for this clonotype. The chain links TRBV15 to TRBJ2-7; 10 positions agree with TRBD1. Germline loops: CDR1 LNHNV, CDR2 YYDKDF (reference sequence). CDR3 length: 13 amino acids. V shed 4 bases, J shed 4 bases, and the junction held 1 base outside the gene matches. This chain's CDR3 is CATSTGQGYEQYF. CDR3 nucleotides: TGTGCCACCAGCACGGGACAGGGGTACGAGCAGTACTTC.

This clonotype was picked up many times. This chain uses TRBV7-2 with TRBJ2-7, with D uncertain. V shed 1 base and J shed 4 bases, with 14 bases lying between them. This CDR3 has 15 residues. Per the germline V gene, CDR1 is SGHTA and CDR2 is FQGNSA. Written as DNA, the CDR3 is TGTGCCAGCAGCTTAGGACTGCACCTGGGGTACGAGCAGTACTTC. Residues: CASSLGLHLGYEQYF.